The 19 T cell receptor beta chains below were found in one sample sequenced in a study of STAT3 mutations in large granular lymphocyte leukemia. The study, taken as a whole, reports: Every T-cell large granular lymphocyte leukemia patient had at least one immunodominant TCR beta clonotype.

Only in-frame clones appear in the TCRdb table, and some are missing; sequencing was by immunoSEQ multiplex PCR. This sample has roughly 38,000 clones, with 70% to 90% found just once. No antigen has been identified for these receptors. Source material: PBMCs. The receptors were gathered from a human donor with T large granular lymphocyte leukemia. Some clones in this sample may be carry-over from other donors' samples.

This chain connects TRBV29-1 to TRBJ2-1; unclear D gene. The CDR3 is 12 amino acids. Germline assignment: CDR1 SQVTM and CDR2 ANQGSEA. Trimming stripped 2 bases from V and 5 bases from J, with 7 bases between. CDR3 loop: CSVEWMDNEQFF. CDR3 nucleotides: TGCAGCGTTGAATGGATGGACAATGAGCAGTTCTTC.

The DNA for the CDR3 is TGTGCCAGCAGTGGGACAGGGAGGGATTATAGCAATCAGCCCCAGCATTTT. It translates to CASSGTGRDYSNQPQHF. The V call is TRBV6-1, the J call TRBJ1-5, with 8 bases that match TRBD1. Germline CDR1 reads MNHNS; CDR2 reads SASEGT. V dropped 4 bases and J dropped 0; count of bases not matched to a gene: 8. The CDR3 has 17 residues.

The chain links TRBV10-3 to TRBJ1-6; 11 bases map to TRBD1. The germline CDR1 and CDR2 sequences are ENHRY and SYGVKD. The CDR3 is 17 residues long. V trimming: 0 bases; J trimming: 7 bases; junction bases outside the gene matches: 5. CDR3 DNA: TGTGCCATCAGTGAGTCGACCGGGACAGGGGGAAATTCACCCCTCCACTTT. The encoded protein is CAISESTGTGGNSPLHF.

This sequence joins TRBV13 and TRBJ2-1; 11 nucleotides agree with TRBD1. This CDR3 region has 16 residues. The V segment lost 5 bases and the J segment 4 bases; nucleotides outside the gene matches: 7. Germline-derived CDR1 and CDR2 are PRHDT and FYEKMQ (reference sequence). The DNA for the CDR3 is TGTGCCAGCAGCCCATCGGACAGGGGGCCTTACAATGAGCAGTTCTTC. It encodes CASSPSDRGPYNEQFF.

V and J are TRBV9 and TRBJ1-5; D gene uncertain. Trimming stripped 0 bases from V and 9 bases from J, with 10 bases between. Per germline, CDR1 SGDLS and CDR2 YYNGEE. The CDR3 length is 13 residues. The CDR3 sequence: CASSVGGFRPQHF. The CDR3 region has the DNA TGTGCCAGCAGCGTAGGAGGGTTTCGGCCCCAGCATTTT.

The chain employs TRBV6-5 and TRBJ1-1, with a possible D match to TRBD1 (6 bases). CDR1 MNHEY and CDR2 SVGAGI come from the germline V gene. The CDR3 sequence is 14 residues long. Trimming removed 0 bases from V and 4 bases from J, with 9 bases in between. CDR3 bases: TGTGCCAGCAGTTACTCGGGGGGCGTCACTGAAGCTTTCTTT. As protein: CASSYSGGVTEAFF.

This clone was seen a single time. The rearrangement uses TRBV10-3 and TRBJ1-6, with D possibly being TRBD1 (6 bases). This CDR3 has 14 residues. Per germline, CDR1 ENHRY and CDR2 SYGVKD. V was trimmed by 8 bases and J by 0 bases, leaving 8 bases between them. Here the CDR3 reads CAIGGSSYNSPLHF. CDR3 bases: TGTGCCATCGGGGGCAGCTCCTATAATTCACCCCTCCACTTT.

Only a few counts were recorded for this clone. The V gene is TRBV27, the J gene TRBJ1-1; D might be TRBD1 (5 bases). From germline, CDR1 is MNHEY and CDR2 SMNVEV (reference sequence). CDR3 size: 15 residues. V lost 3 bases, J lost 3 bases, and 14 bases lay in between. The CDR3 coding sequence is TGTGCCAGCAGTTTGGGCGTGAGGGGCTACACTGAAGCTTTCTTT. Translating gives CASSLGVRGYTEAFF.

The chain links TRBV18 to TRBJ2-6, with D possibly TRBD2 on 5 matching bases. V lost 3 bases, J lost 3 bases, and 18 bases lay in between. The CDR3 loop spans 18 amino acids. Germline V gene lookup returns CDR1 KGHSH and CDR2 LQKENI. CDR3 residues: CASSPFVVGSGGANVLTF. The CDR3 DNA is TGTGCCAGCTCACCCTTCGTGGTAGGGAGTGGTGGGGCCAACGTCCTGACTTTC.

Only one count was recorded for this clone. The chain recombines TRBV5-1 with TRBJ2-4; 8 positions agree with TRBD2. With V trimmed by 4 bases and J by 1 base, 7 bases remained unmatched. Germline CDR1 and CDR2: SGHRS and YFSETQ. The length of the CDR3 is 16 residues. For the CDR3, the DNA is TGCGCCAGCAGCCTGACTAGCGCCAAGGCCAAAAACATTCAGTACTTC. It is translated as CASSLTSAKAKNIQYF.

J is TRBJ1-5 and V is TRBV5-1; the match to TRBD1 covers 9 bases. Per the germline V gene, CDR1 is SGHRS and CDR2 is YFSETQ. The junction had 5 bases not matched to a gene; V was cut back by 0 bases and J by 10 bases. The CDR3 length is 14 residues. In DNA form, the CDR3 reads TGCGCCAGCAGCTTGGAAACAGGGGGCGAACCCCAGCATTTT. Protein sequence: CASSLETGGEPQHF.

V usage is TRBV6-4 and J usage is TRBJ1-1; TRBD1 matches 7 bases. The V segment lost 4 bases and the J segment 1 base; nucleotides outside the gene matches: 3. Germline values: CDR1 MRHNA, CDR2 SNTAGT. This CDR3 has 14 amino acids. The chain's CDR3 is CASSAGQRNTEAFF. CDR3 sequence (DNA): TGTGCCAGCAGTGCGGGACAGCGGAACACTGAAGCTTTCTTT.

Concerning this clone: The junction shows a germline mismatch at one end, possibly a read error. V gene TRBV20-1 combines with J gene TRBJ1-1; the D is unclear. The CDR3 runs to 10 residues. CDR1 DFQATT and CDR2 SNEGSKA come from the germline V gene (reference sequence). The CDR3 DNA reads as TGCAGTGCGAGAGACCGTGAAGCTTTCTTT. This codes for CSARDREAFF.

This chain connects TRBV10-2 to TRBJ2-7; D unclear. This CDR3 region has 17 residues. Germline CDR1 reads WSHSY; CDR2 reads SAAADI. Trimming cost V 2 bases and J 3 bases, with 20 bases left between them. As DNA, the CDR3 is TGCGCCAGCAGTGAGAAAGTTAGGGTCACTCGGATCTACGAGCAGTACTTC. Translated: CASSEKVRVTRIYEQYF.

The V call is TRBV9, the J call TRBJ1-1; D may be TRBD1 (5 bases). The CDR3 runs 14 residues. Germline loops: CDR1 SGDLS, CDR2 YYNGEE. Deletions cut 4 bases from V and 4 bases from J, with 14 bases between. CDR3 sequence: CASSPVMGGTEAFF. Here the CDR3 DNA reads TGTGCCAGCAGCCCAGTCATGGGGGGCACTGAAGCTTTCTTT. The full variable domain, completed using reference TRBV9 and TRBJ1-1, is DSGVTQTPKHLITATGQRVTLRCSPRSGDLSVYWYQQSLDQGLQFLIQYYNGEERAKGNILERFSAQQFPDLHSELNLSSLELGDSALYFCASSPVMGGTEAFFGQGTRLTVV.

CDR3 DNA: TGTGCCAGCAGTTACGGCGGGGGGGATGGCTACACCTTC. Translated: CASSYGGGDGYTF. The chain has TRBV6-5 and TRBJ1-2; D possibly corresponds to TRBD1 (5 bases). V was pared by 2 bases and J by 6 bases, with 10 bases between. The germline V gene has CDR1 MNHEY and CDR2 SVGAGI. The CDR3 extends over 13 amino acids.

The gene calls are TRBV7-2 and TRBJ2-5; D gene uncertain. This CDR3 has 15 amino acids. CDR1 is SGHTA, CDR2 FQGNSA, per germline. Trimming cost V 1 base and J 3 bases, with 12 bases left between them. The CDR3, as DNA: TGTGCCAGCAGCTTAGGGCTGGTACGAGAAGAGACCCAGTACTTC. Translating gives CASSLGLVREETQYF.

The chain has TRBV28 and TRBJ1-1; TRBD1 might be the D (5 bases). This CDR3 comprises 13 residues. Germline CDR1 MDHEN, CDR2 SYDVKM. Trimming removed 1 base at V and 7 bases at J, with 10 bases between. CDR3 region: CASSLSWGFEAFF. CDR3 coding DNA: TGTGCCAGCAGTTTATCATGGGGGTTTGAAGCTTTCTTT. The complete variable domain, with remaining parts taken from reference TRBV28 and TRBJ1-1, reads DVKVTQSSRYLVKRTGEKVFLECVQDMDHENMFWYRQDPGLGLRLIYFSYDVKMKEKGDIPEGYSVSREKKERFSLILESASTNQTSMYLCASSLSWGFEAFFGQGTRLTVV.

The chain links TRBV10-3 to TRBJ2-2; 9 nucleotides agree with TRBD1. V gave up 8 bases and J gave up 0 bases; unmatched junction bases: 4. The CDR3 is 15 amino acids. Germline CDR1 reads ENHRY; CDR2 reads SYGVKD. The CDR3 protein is CAIRGTGTNTGELFF. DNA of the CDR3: TGTGCCATCCGGGGGACAGGGACGAACACCGGGGAGCTGTTTTTT.